This TCR beta chain was obtained from a study of CDR3 diversity in severe acne. This clonotype occurred once. Each CDR3 protein is one row after TCRdb ran MiXCR on the PCR reads. Of about 90,000 distinct CDR3 sequences in the sample, less than 65% were seen once. Germline V lookup: CDR1 DFQATT, CDR2 SNEGSKA (reference sequence). V gave up 0 bases and J gave up 5 bases, with 10 bases separating them. This CDR3 comprises 13 residues. This clonotype originated in a male donor with severe acne vulgaris. The V and J genes are TRBV20-1 and TRBJ2-5; a possible D gene is TRBD1 (6 bases). Specimen: blood. The CDR3 loop reads CSARDSGEETQYF. CDR3 in DNA: TGCAGTGCTAGAGATTCAGGGGAGGAGACCCAGTACTTC.